This entry features one T cell receptor (beta chain) sequence. V lost 5 bases and J lost 1, with 11 bases in between. This CDR3 is 14 amino acids long. Germline V lookup: CDR1 MNHNY, CDR2 SVGAGI (reference sequence). These data originate in a study of blood T cell repertoires in COVID-19. Study-wide background: Whether acute or convalescent, the COVID-19 samples came from the United States, Italy and Spain. The analysed material was cDNA or gDNA that came from T cells, B-cell-depleted T cells, or PBMCs.

Study processing details: Counts of nucleated cells, estimated from reference gene primer amplification, were obtained. Sequencing was performed with immunoSEQ multiplex PCR; in TCRdb, only in-frame clones are kept and a portion is missing. Clone size and V and J calls were adopted from that table, with D and trimming inferred from the DNA. The data contain about 320,000 clones, 65% to 90% of them singletons. Source material: peripheral blood. The sequence came from a human donor in a cohort sampled during active COVID-19. This sequence joins TRBV6-6 and TRBJ1-1; perhaps TRBD1 as D (5 bases). The CDR3 region has the DNA TGTGCCAGCAGTAAGGGACTGACGAACACTGAAGCTTTCTTT. Protein: CASSKGLTNTEAFF.